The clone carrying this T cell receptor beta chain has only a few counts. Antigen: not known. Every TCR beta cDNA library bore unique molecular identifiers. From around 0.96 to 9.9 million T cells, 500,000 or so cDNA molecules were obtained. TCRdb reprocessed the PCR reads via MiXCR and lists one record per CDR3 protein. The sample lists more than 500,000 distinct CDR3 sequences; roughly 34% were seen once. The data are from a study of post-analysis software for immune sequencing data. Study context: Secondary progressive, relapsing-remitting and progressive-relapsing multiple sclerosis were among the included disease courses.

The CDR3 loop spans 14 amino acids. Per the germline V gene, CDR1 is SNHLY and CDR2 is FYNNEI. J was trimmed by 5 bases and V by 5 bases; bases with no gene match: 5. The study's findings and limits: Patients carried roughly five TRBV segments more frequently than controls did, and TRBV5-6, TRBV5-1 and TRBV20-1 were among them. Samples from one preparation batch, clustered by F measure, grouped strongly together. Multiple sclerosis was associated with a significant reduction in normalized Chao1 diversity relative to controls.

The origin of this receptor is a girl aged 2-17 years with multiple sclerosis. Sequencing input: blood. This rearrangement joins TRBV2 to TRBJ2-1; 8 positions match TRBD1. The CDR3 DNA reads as TGTGCCAGCAGTCGGACAGGGTTGGACAATGAGCAGTTCTTC. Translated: CASSRTGLDNEQFF.